These T cell receptor beta chains were read from a single sample in a study of neurological immune-mediated disorders. One entry per CDR3 protein results from TCRdb running MiXCR on the 5' RACE reads. This sample yields some 60,000 distinct CDR3 sequences, of which about 11% are seen a single time; 6.5% to 8% belongs to the top ten. Sequenced sample: PBMCs. The receptors stem from a male donor with HTLV-1-associated myelopathy (HAM/TSP). The conserved cysteine and the conserved F or W are not part of the CDR3 here.

V gene	J gene	CDR3 protein
TRBV5-1	TRBJ2-3	ASSLVSAGVSTDTQY
TRBV20-1	TRBJ2-5	SASATGGAETQY
TRBV4-1	TRBJ1-4	ASSPVGTKLNEKLF
TRBV29-1	TRBJ2-5	SVEDGSGLGTQY
TRBV18	TRBJ1-4	ASSPAQTEKLF
TRBV6-5	TRBJ1-3	ASRVAGNSGNTIY
TRBV7-9	TRBJ2-3	ASSSDRGSEDTQY
TRBV10-1	TRBJ1-2	ASSDTNYGYT
TRBV20-1	TRBJ1-1	SSHRSGLNTEAF
TRBV19	TRBJ1-1	ASSVLRDRHVVNTEAF
TRBV5-6	TRBJ1-5	ASSLRGRRHNQPQH
TRBV2	TRBJ2-3	ASSEGTGRTDTQY
TRBV18	TRBJ2-7	ASSSRDNHYEQY
TRBV29-1	TRBJ2-5	SVGQRGETQY
TRBV4-2	TRBJ2-3	ASSTGGGVDTQY
TRBV2	TRBJ2-7	ASTRDGVTYEQY
TRBV20-1	TRBJ2-7	SASSARSSYEQY
TRBV15	TRBJ2-3	ATSTRWCGGAIDTQY
TRBV29-1	TRBJ2-2	SVSATNTGELF
TRBV5-1	TRBJ1-1	ASSLAGRVNTEAF
TRBV5-5	TRBJ2-1	ASRPLRGGSYNEQF
TRBV20-1	TRBJ2-1	SARDATGDEQF
TRBV18	TRBJ2-1	ASSRDGNEQF
TRBV5-8	TRBJ2-2	ASSFTGPGELF
TRBV6-2/TRBV6-3	TRBJ2-1	ASRLDQDVQF
TRBV4-1	TRBJ2-7	ASSQGIRGAEQY
TRBV7-2	TRBJ2-2	ASSTGLNTGELF
TRBV5-1	TRBJ2-5	ASSLAVQETQY
TRBV18	TRBJ2-3	ASSPVQATDTQY
TRBV18	TRBJ2-1	ASSPTRSSSYNEQF
TRBV9	TRBJ2-7	ASSVGDTPLEQY
TRBV10-2	TRBJ1-1	ATLRALGTEAF
TRBV24-1	TRBJ1-5	ATSDFAVGQPQH
TRBV9	TRBJ2-7	ASSVLAGSYEQY
TRBV27	TRBJ2-7	ASRDGDLYEQY
TRBV11-2	TRBJ2-5	ASSLRWTGEETQY
TRBV11-2	TRBJ2-7	ASSGTGQGLSEQY
TRBV3-2	TRBJ2-1	ASSQDRGGYCNEQF
TRBV9	TRBJ2-1	ASNRGGPDEQF
TRBV20-1	TRBJ2-1	SARNAGGPGDEQF
TRBV28	TRBJ2-7	ASSPDYYEQY
TRBV5-5	TRBJ2-7	ASSFGLAIDSYEQY